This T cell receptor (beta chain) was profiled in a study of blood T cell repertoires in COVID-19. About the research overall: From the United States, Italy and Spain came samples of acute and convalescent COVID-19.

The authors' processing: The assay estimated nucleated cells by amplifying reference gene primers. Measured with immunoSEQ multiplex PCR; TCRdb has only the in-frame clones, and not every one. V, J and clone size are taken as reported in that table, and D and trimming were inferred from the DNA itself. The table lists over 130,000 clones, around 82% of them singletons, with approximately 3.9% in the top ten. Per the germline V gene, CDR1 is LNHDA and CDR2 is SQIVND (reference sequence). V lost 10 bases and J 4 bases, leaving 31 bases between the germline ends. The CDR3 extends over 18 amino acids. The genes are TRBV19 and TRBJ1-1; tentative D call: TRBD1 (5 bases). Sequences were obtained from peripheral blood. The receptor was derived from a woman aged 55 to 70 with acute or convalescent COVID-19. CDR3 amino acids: CATSPTAQGVYRVTEAFF. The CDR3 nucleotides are TGTGCCACCTCCCCGACAGCCCAAGGGGTGTACCGCGTCACTGAAGCTTTCTTT.